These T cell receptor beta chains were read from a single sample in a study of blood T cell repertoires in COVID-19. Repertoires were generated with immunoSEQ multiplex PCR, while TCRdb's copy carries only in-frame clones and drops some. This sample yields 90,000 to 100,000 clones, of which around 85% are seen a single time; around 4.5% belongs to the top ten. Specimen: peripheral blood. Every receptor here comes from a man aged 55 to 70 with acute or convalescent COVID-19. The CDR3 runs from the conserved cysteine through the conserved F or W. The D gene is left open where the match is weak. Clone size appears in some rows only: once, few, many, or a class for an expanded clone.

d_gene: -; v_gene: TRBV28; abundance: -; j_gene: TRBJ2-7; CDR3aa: CASTNPRRAYEQYF; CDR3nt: TGTGCCAGCACCAACCCTAGGAGGGCCTACGAGCAGTACTTC
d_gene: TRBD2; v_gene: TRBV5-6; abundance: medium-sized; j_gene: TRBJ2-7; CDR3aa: CASSPGLAAYEQYF; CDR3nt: TGTGCCAGCAGCCCCGGACTAGCCGCCTACGAGCAGTACTTC
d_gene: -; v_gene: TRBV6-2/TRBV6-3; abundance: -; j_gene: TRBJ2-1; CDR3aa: CASSHPGLGGYEQFF; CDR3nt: TGTGCCAGCAGTCATCCGGGACTAGGGGGCTATGAGCAGTTCTTC
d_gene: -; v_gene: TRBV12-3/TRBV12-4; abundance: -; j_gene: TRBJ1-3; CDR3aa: CASSFAGNTIYF; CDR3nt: TGTGCCAGCAGTTTCGCTGGAAACACCATATATTTT
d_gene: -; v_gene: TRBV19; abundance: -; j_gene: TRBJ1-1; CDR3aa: CASSSSRLNTEAFF; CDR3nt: TGTGCCAGTAGTTCCAGTCGTTTGAACACTGAAGCTTTCTTT
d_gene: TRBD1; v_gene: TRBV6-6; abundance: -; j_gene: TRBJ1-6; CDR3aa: CASSSFTGGSDSPLHF; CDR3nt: TGTGCCAGCAGTTCCTTCACAGGGGGCAGCGATTCACCCCTCCACTTT
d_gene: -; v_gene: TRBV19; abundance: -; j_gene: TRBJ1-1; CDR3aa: CASTPGGVTEAFF; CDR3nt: TGTGCCAGTACCCCCGGGGGGGTAACTGAAGCTTTCTTT
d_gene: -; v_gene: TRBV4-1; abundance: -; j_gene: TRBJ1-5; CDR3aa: CASSQVPGNQPQHF; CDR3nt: TGCGCCAGCAGCCAAGTACCGGGCAATCAGCCCCAGCATTTT
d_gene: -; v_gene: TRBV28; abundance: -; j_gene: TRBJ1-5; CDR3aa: CASSSGQRSSNQPQHF; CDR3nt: TGTGCCAGCAGTTCCGGACAGAGATCCAGCAATCAGCCCCAGCATTTT
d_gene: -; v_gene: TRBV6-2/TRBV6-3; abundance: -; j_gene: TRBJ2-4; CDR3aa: CASSRTPVLAKNIQYF; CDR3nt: TGTGCCAGCAGCCGGACACCCGTTCTAGCCAAAAACATTCAGTACTTC
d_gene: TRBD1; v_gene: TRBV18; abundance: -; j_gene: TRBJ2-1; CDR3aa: CASSLVLGTAYNEQFF; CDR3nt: TGTGCCAGCTCACTCGTTCTCGGGACAGCCTACAATGAGCAGTTCTTC
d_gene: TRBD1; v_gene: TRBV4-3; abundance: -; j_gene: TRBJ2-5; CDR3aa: CASSQGGTGGARTQYF; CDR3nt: TGCGCCAGCAGCCAAGGCGGGACAGGGGGCGCACGCACCCAGTACTTC
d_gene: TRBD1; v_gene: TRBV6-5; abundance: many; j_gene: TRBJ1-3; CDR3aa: CASSYGTDSGNTIYF; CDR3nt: TGTGCCAGCAGTTACGGGACAGACTCTGGAAACACCATATATTTT
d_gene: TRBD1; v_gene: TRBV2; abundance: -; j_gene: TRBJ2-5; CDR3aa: CASSATGRFQETQYF; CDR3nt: TGTGCCAGCAGTGCGACAGGGAGATTCCAAGAGACCCAGTACTTC
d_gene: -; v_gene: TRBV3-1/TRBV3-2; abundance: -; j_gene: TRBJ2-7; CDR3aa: CASSGRVGEQYF; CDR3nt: TGTGCCAGCAGCGGGCGGGTGGGCGAGCAGTACTTC
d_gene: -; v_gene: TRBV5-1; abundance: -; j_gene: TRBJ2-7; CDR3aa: CASSSGAYEQYF; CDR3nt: TGCGCCAGCAGCTCCGGGGCCTACGAGCAGTACTTC
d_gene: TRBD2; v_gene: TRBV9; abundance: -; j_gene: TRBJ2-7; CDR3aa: CASSVVSGGFYEQYF; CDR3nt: TGTGCCAGCAGCGTAGTCAGCGGGGGGTTTTACGAGCAGTACTTC
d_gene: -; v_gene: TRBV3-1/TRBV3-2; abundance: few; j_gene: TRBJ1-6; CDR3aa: CASSQGPNSPLHF; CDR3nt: TGTGCCAGCAGCCAGGGCCCCAATTCACCCCTCCACTTT
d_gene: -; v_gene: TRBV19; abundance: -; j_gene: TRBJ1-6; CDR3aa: CASSDRFVNSPLHF; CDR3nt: TGTGCCAGTTCAGACAGATTTGTTAATTCACCCCTCCACTTT
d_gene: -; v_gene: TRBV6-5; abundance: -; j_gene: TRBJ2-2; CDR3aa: CASSYWGAGELFF; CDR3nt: TGTGCCAGCAGTTACTGGGGGGCCGGGGAGCTGTTTTTT
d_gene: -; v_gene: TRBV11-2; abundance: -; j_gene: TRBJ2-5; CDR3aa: CASSLVAVYQETQYF; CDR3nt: TGTGCCAGCAGCTTAGTAGCGGTTTACCAAGAGACCCAGTACTTC
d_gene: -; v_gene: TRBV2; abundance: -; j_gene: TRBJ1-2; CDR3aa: CAGEGDGNGYTF; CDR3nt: TGTGCCGGGGAGGGGGACGGGAATGGCTACACCTTC
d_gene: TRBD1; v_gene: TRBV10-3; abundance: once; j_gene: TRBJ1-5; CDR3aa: CAISDGTGEQPQHF; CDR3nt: TGTGCCATCAGTGATGGGACAGGGGAACAGCCCCAGCATTTT
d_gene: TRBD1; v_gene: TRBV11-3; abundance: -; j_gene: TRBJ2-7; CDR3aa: CASTRTGSSYEQYF; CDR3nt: TGTGCCAGCACACGGACAGGGAGCTCCTACGAGCAGTACTTC
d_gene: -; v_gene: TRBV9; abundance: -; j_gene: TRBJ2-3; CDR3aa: CASRAQSTDTQYF; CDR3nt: TGTGCCAGCAGGGCTCAGAGCACAGATACGCAGTATTTT
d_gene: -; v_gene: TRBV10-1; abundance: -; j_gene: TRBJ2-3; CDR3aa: CASSEQRPGTQYF; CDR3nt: TGCGCCAGCAGTGAGCAGAGGCCCGGTACGCAGTATTTT
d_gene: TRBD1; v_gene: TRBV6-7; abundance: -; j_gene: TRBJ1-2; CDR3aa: CASSYPTDRGYGYTF; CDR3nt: TGTGCCAGCAGTTACCCGACGGACAGGGGTTATGGCTACACCTTC
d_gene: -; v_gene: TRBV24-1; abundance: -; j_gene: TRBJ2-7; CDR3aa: CATSDSISPHEQYF; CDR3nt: TGTGCCACCAGTGATAGCATTTCCCCCCACGAGCAGTACTTC
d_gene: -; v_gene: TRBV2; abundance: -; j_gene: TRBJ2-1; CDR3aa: CASSGDRGSEQFF; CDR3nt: TGTGCCAGCAGTGGCGACAGAGGATCCGAGCAGTTCTTC
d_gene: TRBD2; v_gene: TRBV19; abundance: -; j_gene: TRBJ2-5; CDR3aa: CASSLAGGPYQETQYF; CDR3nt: TGTGCCAGTAGTTTGGCGGGAGGGCCGTACCAAGAGACCCAGTACTTC
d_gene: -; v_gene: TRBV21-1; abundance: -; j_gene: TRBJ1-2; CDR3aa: CASSNSSDERRGYTF; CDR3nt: TGTGCCAGCAGCAATTCTTCCGACGAAAGGAGAGGCTACACCTTC
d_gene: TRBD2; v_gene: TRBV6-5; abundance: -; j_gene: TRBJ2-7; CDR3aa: CASSYSLSGSPYEQYF; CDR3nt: TGTGCCAGCAGTTACTCGCTTAGCGGGAGCCCCTACGAGCAGTACTTC
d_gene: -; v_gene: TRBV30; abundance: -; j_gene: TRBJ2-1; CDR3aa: CAWSTDSYNEQFF; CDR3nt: TGTGCCTGGAGTACGGACAGCTACAATGAGCAGTTCTTC